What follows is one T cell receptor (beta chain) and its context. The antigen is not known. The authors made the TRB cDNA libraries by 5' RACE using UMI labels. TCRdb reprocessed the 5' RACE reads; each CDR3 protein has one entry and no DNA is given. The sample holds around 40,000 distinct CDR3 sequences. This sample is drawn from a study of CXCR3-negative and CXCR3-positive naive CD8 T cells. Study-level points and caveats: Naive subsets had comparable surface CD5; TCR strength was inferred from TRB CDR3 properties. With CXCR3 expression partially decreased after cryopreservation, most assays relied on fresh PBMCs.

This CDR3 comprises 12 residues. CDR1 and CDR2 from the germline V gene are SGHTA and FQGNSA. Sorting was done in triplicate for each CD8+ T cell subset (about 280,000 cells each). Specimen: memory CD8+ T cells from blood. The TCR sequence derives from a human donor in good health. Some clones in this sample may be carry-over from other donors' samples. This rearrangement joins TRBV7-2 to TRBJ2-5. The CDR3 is CASSRGLETQYF.